Below, 17 T cell receptor beta chains from the same sample are listed, as sequenced in a study of blood T cells in healthy people across ages. The use of a sample-barcoded 5' primer and a J-beta primer mix characterized a second PCR of roughly 6 to 12 cycles. MiXCR was run by TCRdb on the 5' RACE reads, yielding one entry per CDR3 protein. The table includes some 710,000 distinct CDR3 sequences, about a fifth detected once. The sequenced sample was blood. These receptors originate from a man aged 65 to 79 in good health.

The sample holds a few counts of this clonotype. DNA for the CDR3: TGTGCCAGCAGTTACAGGGGAGGCGAGCAGTACGTC. Translation gives CASSYRGGEQYV. V is TRBV6-6 and J is TRBJ2-7, with D possibly TRBD2 on 6 matching bases. The CDR3 runs 12 residues. CDR1 MNHNY and CDR2 SVGAGI come from the germline V gene (reference sequence). Trimming stripped 2 bases from V and 6 bases from J, with 8 bases between.

In this sample, this clonotype turned up a few times. The chain employs TRBV9 and TRBJ2-7; 7 bases are a match to TRBD2. V was pared by 6 bases and J by 4 bases, with 7 bases of the junction left unmatched. This CDR3 has 13 residues. The germline V gene has CDR1 SGDLS and CDR2 YYNGEE. Written as DNA, the CDR3 is TGTGCCAGCAAGTTTGCGGGAGATTACGAGCAGTACGTC. This codes for CASKFAGDYEQYV.

The V call is TRBV20-1, the J call TRBJ1-2; perhaps TRBD1 as D (6 bases). The germline CDR1 and CDR2 sequences are DFQATT and SNEGSKA (reference sequence). This CDR3 contains 14 residues. The V gene lost 4 bases and the J gene lost 3 bases, with 15 bases spanning the gap. The CDR3 DNA reads as TGCAGTGCTACAGAAGGACAGCAACACTATGGCTACACCTTC. It specifies CSATEGQQHYGYTF.

There are a few counts of this clonotype. The chain uses TRBV6-2 or TRBV6-3 and TRBJ2-7; possibly TRBD1 for D (5 bases). V was shortened by 2 bases and J by 12 bases, with 11 bases between the two germline ends. There are 11 residues in the CDR3. The germline CDR1 and CDR2 sequences are MNHEY and SVGEGT. The CDR3 is CASSYGADRYF. CDR3 nucleotides: TGTGCCAGCAGTTACGGGGCCGACCGGTACTTC.

This clonotype came up a few times. The chain couples TRBV15 to TRBJ1-1; 8 bases match TRBD1. The germline V gene encodes CDR1 LNHNV and CDR2 YYDKDF (reference sequence). V gave up 1 base and J gave up 0 bases; unmatched junction bases: 4. CDR3 length: 16 amino acids. Here the CDR3 DNA reads TGTGCCACCAGCAGAGGGACAGGGCCCCTGAACACTGAAGCTTTCTTT. Translated: CATSRGTGPLNTEAFF.

This clonotype appeared many times. This chain links TRBV18 with TRBJ2-3, with 7 bases fitting TRBD1. Germline CDR1 KGHSH, CDR2 LQKENI. CDR3 length equals 14 residues. The J segment lost 3 bases and the V segment lost 5 bases, leaving 5 bases of the junction unmatched. CDR3 sequence reads: CASSTRQGTDTQYF. The CDR3 coding sequence is TGTGCCAGCTCAACCCGACAGGGAACAGATACGCAGTATTTT.

This clonotype was picked up a small number of times. This chain connects TRBV6-2 or TRBV6-3 to TRBJ2-3; D unclear. Trimming stripped 2 bases from V and 2 bases from J, with 8 bases between. Germline V lookup: CDR1 MNHEY, CDR2 SVGEGT. There are 14 residues in the CDR3. CDR3 in amino acids: CASSYEQITDTQYF. The DNA for the CDR3 is TGTGCCAGCAGTTACGAGCAAATCACAGATACGCAGTATTTT.

This chain links TRBV6-6 with TRBJ2-3; D call uncertain. The CDR3 runs 13 residues. Germline V gene data show CDR1 as MNHNY and CDR2 as SVGAGI (reference sequence). V shed 6 bases and J shed 4 bases, with 11 bases lying between them. The DNA of the CDR3 is TGTGCCAGCAGCACCCGGAGTTCAGATACGCAGTATTTT. Translated, it gives CASSTRSSDTQYF.

This clonotype was observed a handful of times. The chain uses TRBV7-9 and TRBJ2-7; perhaps TRBD2 as D (7 bases). The germline CDR1 and CDR2 sequences are SEHNR and FQNEAQ (reference sequence). V was shortened by 0 bases and J by 0 bases, with 12 bases between the two germline ends. The CDR3 is 16 residues long. The CDR3 coding sequence is TGTGCCAGCAGCTTAGCGAGGGGGGGCACCTCCTACGAGCAGTACTTC. Protein: CASSLARGGTSYEQYF.

This clonotype was seen more than once but under ten times. J is TRBJ2-1 and V is TRBV7-9, with TRBD1 as a possible D gene (6 bases). The CDR3 has 12 residues. Germline CDR1 reads SEHNR; CDR2 reads FQNEAQ (reference sequence). Trimming cost V 6 bases and J 7 bases, with 10 bases left between them. The CDR3 DNA sequence: TGTGCCAGCAGGGACCAGGGGAATGAGCAGTTCTTC. Protein: CASRDQGNEQFF.

Only a few counts were recorded for this clonotype. This sequence joins TRBV20-1 and TRBJ2-3; D perhaps matches TRBD2 (5 bases). Germline loops: CDR1 DFQATT, CDR2 SNEGSKA (reference sequence). The CDR3 is 17 residues long. Trimming removed 3 bases at V and 2 bases at J, with 21 bases between. CDR3 residues: CSASATSSLSATDTQYF. Written as DNA, the CDR3 is TGCAGTGCTAGCGCCACCTCTAGCTTGTCGGCCACAGATACGCAGTATTTT.

This clonotype has more than one count but fewer than ten. V gene TRBV7-8 combines with J gene TRBJ2-6; D gene ambiguous. V was trimmed by 3 bases and J by 4 bases, leaving 4 bases between them. Germline assignment: CDR1 SGHVS and CDR2 FQNEAQ. The CDR3 has 13 amino acids. The CDR3 nucleotides are TGTGCCAGCAGCTTTCTAGGGGCCAACGTCCTGACTTTC. Its translation: CASSFLGANVLTF. Using reference TRBV7-8 and TRBJ2-6 for the parts outside the CDR3, the full variable domain is GAGVSQSPRYKVAKRGQDVALRCDPISGHVSLFWYQQALGQGPEFLTYFQNEAQLDKSGLPSDRFFAERPEGSVSTLKIQRTQQEDSAVYLCASSFLGANVLTFGAGSRLTVL.

This clonotype was picked up a small number of times. This rearrangement joins TRBV3-1 to TRBJ1-5, with 8 bases matching TRBD1. The length of the CDR3 is 16 residues. J lost 0 bases, V lost 4 bases, and 5 bases had no gene match. Germline assignment: CDR1 LGHDT and CDR2 YNNKEL (reference sequence). This chain's CDR3 is CASSPQGAGSNQPQHF. The DNA of the CDR3 is TGTGCCAGCAGCCCTCAGGGGGCAGGTAGCAATCAGCCCCAGCATTTT.

This clonotype was observed a few times. The rearrangement joins TRBV2 to TRBJ1-6, with 11 bases fitting TRBD1. The CDR3 contains 15 residues. The trim removed 6 bases at V and 10 bases at J, leaving 8 bases unmatched. The germline V gene encodes CDR1 SNHLY and CDR2 FYNNEI. This CDR3 is CASSGQGAVGSPLHF. The CDR3 DNA follows: TGTGCCAGCAGCGGACAGGGGGCAGTTGGGTCACCCCTCCACTTT. Looking up the rest from reference TRBV2 and TRBJ1-6 gives the full variable domain: EPEVTQTPSHQVTQMGQEVILRCVPISNHLYFYWYRQILGQKVEFLVSFYNNEISEKSEIFDDQFSVERPDGSNFTLKIRSTKLEDSAMYFCASSGQGAVGSPLHFGNGTRLTVT.

This clonotype was observed a few times. The chain links TRBV12-3 or TRBV12-4 to TRBJ2-1; 10 bases fit TRBD1. The CDR3 extends over 15 amino acids. V gave up 9 bases and J gave up 3 bases; unmatched junction bases: 8. The CDR3 loop reads CASTAGTGDYNEQFF. CDR3 in DNA: TGTGCCAGTACCGCCGGGACAGGGGACTACAATGAGCAGTTCTTC.

The sample holds a few counts of this clonotype. This CDR3 reads CASSETGGGDSNQPQHF. CDR3 in DNA: TGTGCCAGCAGCGAGACAGGAGGGGGGGATAGCAATCAGCCCCAGCATTTT. The chain joins TRBV12-3 or TRBV12-4 to TRBJ1-5, with D possibly matching TRBD1 (6 bases). The CDR3 totals 17 residues. Between the trimmed V and J ends, which lost 6 bases and 0 bases, there was a span of 18 bases.

This clonotype was recorded a few times. The chain joins TRBV14 to TRBJ2-5, with D hard to call. The CDR3 is 14 amino acids. Trimming removed 1 base at V and 3 bases at J, with 9 bases between. In germline, CDR1 is SGHDN, CDR2 FVKESK. CDR3: CASSQANREETQYF. Written as DNA, the CDR3 is TGTGCCAGCAGCCAAGCTAACAGAGAAGAGACCCAGTACTTC. Based on the CDR3 plus reference TRBV14 and TRBJ2-5, the full variable domain is EAGVTQFPSHSVIEKGQTVTLRCDPISGHDNLYWYRRVMGKEIKFLLHFVKESKQDESGMPNNRFLAERTGGTYSTLKVQPAELEDSGVYFCASSQANREETQYFGPGTRLLVL.